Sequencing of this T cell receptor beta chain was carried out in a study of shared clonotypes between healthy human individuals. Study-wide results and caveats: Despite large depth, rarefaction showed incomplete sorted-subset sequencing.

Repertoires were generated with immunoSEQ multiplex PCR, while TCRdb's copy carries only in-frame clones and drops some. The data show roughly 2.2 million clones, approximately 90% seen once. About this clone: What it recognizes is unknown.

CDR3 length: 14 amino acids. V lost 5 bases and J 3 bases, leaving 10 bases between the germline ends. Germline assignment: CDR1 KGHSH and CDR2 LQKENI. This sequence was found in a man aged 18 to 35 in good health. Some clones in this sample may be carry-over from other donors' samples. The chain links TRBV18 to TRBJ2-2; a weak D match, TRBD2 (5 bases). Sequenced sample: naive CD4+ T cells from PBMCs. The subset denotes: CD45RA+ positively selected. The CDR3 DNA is TGTGCCAGCTCATCTACTAGTTACACCGGGGAGCTGTTTTTT. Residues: CASSSTSYTGELFF.